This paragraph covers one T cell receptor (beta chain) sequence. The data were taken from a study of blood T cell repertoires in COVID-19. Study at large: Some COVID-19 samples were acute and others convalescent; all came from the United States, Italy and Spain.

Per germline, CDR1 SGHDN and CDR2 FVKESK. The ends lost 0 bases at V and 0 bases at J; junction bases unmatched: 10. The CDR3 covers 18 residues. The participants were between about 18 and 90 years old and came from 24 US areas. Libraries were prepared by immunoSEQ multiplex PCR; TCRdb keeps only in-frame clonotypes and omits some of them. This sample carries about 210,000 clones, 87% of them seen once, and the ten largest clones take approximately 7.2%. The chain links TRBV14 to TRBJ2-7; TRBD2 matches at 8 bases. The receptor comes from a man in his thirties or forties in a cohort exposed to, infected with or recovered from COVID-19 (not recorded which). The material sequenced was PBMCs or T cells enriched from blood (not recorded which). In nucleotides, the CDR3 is TGTGCCAGCAGCCAAGATCTAGGAGCGGGAGCTGGCTCCTACGAGCAGTACTTC. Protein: CASSQDLGAGAGSYEQYF.